The next 29 T cell receptor beta chains were all read from a single sample in a study of PD-1 blockade in classical Hodgkin lymphoma. Indicated time point: newly diagnosed, previously untreated cHL patient sample. Thawed PBMCs yielded CD4+ T cells through magnetic negative selection. Some clones are missing from TCRdb's copy, which holds only in-frame ones; the method was immunoSEQ multiplex PCR. This table has 30,000 to 40,000 clones, approximately 90% appearing once. The specimen was CD4+ T cells from blood. The receptors come from a human donor with classical Hodgkin lymphoma.

The V call is TRBV7-3, the J call TRBJ2-2; 7 bases are a match to TRBD2. The germline CDR1 and CDR2 sequences are SGHTA and FQGTGA. The CDR3 runs 16 residues. The V gene end was trimmed by 5 bases and the J gene end by 5 bases; junction bases not matched to a gene: 11. CDR3: CASSDPKRGVTGELFF. The CDR3 DNA is TGTGCCAGCAGCGACCCAAAGCGGGGCGTAACCGGGGAGCTGTTTTTT.

The CDR3 DNA follows: TGCGCCAGCAGCTTGAACGCCCGGGAGACTAACTATGGCTACACCTTC. This sequence encodes CASSLNARETNYGYTF. V usage is TRBV5-1 and J usage is TRBJ1-2; D gene ambiguous. This CDR3 has 16 amino acids. Germline CDR1 SGHRS, CDR2 YFSETQ. V lost 1 base, J lost 0 bases, and 13 bases lay in between.

V and J are TRBV19 and TRBJ2-3; TRBD1 or TRBD2 may be the D gene (5 bases each). CDR1 is LNHDA and CDR2 is SQIVND in the germline V gene (reference sequence). The CDR3 sequence is 14 residues long. V gave up 3 bases and J gave up 5 bases, with 12 bases separating them. The CDR3 nucleotides are TGTGCCAGTAGTATGGGGGACCGCCGAGATACGCAGTATTTT. Its translation: CASSMGDRRDTQYF.

V usage is TRBV5-4 and J usage is TRBJ1-1, with D possibly matching TRBD1 (5 bases). The length of the CDR3 is 15 residues. Germline assignment: CDR1 SGHNT and CDR2 YYREEE (reference sequence). V was clipped by 1 base and J by 4 bases, with 14 bases between them. CDR3: CASSLNTGSSTEAFF. The CDR3, as DNA: TGTGCCAGCAGCTTGAACACAGGTTCGAGCACTGAAGCTTTCTTT.

The chain couples TRBV6-6 to TRBJ1-5; the D is unclear. Trimming stripped 6 bases from V and 7 bases from J, with 19 bases between. The CDR3 has 15 amino acids. Germline CDR1 and CDR2: MNHNY and SVGAGI (reference sequence). CDR3 DNA sequence: TGTGCCAGCAGCCCGACCTATGGGGTCATCCAGCCCCAGCATTTT. Protein: CASSPTYGVIQPQHF.

The CDR3 nucleotides are TGTGCCAGCAGCACTCGACTAGCGGGGGACCCCCAGTACTTC. Translating gives CASSTRLAGDPQYF. The gene calls are TRBV9 and TRBJ2-5; 12 positions agree with TRBD2. This CDR3 spans 14 amino acids. V gave up 4 bases and J gave up 9 bases; unmatched junction bases: 7. Germline CDR1 reads SGDLS; CDR2 reads YYNGEE.

The V call is TRBV2, the J call TRBJ2-1; no definite D call. This CDR3 is built from 14 residues. Germline CDR1 SNHLY, CDR2 FYNNEI. Trimming shortened V by 5 bases and J by 7 bases, and 15 bases separated the two germline ends. The DNA of the CDR3 is TGTGCCAGCAGTCGCGCCCTCGACCCAAATGAGCAGTTCTTC. Amino acids: CASSRALDPNEQFF.

The chain employs TRBV2 and TRBJ1-5, with TRBD1 matching 7 bases. The CDR3 runs 13 residues. CDR1 and CDR2 (germline): SNHLY, FYNNEI. V was pared by 6 bases and J by 5 bases, with 4 bases of the junction left unmatched. The CDR3 coding sequence is TGTGCCAGCAGGGGGGACAGAGATCAGCCCCAGCATTTT. Amino acids: CASRGDRDQPQHF. The full variable domain, its missing parts supplied by reference TRBV2 and TRBJ1-5, is EPEVTQTPSHQVTQMGQEVILRCVPISNHLYFYWYRQILGQKVEFLVSFYNNEISEKSEIFDDQFSVERPDGSNFTLKIRSTKLEDSAMYFCASRGDRDQPQHFGDGTRLSIL.

The chain recombines TRBV4-3 with TRBJ1-5; D is unresolved. The CDR3 spans 15 residues. V dropped 3 bases and J dropped 6 bases, with 15 bases sitting between them. Per germline, CDR1 LGHNA and CDR2 YSLEER. The CDR3 DNA follows: TGCGCCAGCAGCCAGCGTAGGGCCGGGAGTCAGCCCCAGCATTTT. Protein sequence: CASSQRRAGSQPQHF.

The gene calls are TRBV9 and TRBJ2-2; TRBD2 matches at 7 bases. The V segment lost 1 base and the J segment 5 bases; nucleotides outside the gene matches: 8. Germline V gene sequence: CDR1 SGDLS, CDR2 YYNGEE. The CDR3 runs 16 residues. The CDR3 region has the DNA TGTGCCAGCAGCGTAACTAGCAGGGAGGGGACCGGGGAGCTGTTTTTT. This translates into CASSVTSREGTGELFF.

The V call is TRBV5-5, the J call TRBJ1-1; D remains unclear. The germline V gene has CDR1 SGHKS and CDR2 YYEKEE (reference sequence). Trimming shortened V by 4 bases and J by 1 base, and 8 bases separated the two germline ends. The CDR3 has 13 amino acids. Written as DNA, the CDR3 is TGTGCCAGCAGCGTCCGGGGGAACACTGAAGCTTTCTTT. Residues: CASSVRGNTEAFF. Combining the CDR3 with reference TRBV5-5 and TRBJ1-1 gives the whole variable domain DAGVTQSPTHLIKTRGQQVTLRCSPISGHKSVSWYQQVLGQGPQFIFQYYEKEERGRGNFPDRFSARQFPNYSSELNVNALLLGDSALYLCASSVRGNTEAFFGQGTRLTVV.

This chain links TRBV10-3 with TRBJ1-5; D uncertain. The CDR3 is 15 amino acids. CDR1 and CDR2 from the germline V gene are ENHRY and SYGVKD. Trimming removed 3 bases from V and 2 bases from J, with 11 bases in between. As DNA, the CDR3 is TGTGCCATCAGTGAAAGTGACCGAGGCAATCAGCCCCAGCATTTT. It is translated as CAISESDRGNQPQHF.

This sequence joins TRBV28 and TRBJ2-7; tentative D call: TRBD1 (6 bases). CDR1 is MDHEN, CDR2 SYDVKM, per germline. V lost 6 bases to trimming and J lost 6 bases, with 12 bases between them. The CDR3 loop spans 12 amino acids. CDR3 in amino acids: CASSRRGSEQYF. In nucleotides, the CDR3 is TGTGCCAGCAGCCGAAGGGGGTCCGAGCAGTACTTC.

The V call is TRBV2, the J call TRBJ2-1; a possible D gene is TRBD1 (5 bases). V lost 3 bases to trimming and J lost 6 bases, with 15 bases between them. Per germline, CDR1 SNHLY and CDR2 FYNNEI. There are 15 residues in the CDR3. The CDR3 DNA follows: TGTGCCAGCAGTGAGGACACCGGAATCGCCAATGAGCAGTTCTTC. Its protein is CASSEDTGIANEQFF.

This chain joins TRBV19 and TRBJ1-2; 8 bases map to TRBD1. The CDR3 loop spans 14 amino acids. Germline lookup yields CDR1 LNHDA and CDR2 SQIVND (reference sequence). J was trimmed by 2 bases and V by 9 bases; bases with no gene match: 8. The CDR3 spells CASAPQGGNYGYTF. CDR3 coding DNA: TGTGCCAGCGCACCACAGGGGGGAAACTATGGCTACACCTTC.

The CDR3 coding sequence is TGTGCCAGCAGCGTAATGGGGGGACCGGGGAACAATGAGCAGTTCTTC. Translating gives CASSVMGGPGNNEQFF. The rearrangement joins TRBV9 to TRBJ2-1, with D possibly being TRBD2 (6 bases). This CDR3 comprises 16 residues. CDR1 and CDR2 (germline): SGDLS, YYNGEE. Trimming took 1 base from V and 5 from J, leaving 16 bases between them.

The V call is TRBV5-1, the J call TRBJ1-4; TRBD1 is a possible D gene (5 bases). V dropped 2 bases and J dropped 0 bases, with 11 bases sitting between them. Germline V gives CDR1 SGHRS, CDR2 YFSETQ. This CDR3 has 16 residues. CDR3 region: CASSFWGKATNEKLFF. The CDR3 DNA is TGCGCCAGCAGCTTTTGGGGGAAGGCAACTAATGAAAAACTGTTTTTT.

The rearrangement uses TRBV29-1 and TRBJ2-7; D gene unclear. Trimming shortened V by 6 bases and J by 0 bases, and 12 bases separated the two germline ends. Germline V gene data show CDR1 as SQVTM and CDR2 as ANQGSEA. The CDR3 is 13 amino acids. CDR3 nucleotides: TGCAGCGTAGCGAGACCCAGCTCCTACGAGCAGTACTTC. Translation gives CSVARPSSYEQYF.

The V gene is TRBV5-1, the J gene TRBJ1-5; D not resolved. Germline CDR1 SGHRS, CDR2 YFSETQ. The CDR3 is 15 amino acids. Trimming cost V 1 base and J 5 bases, with 13 bases left between them. As DNA, the CDR3 is TGCGCCAGCAGCTTGATTGGGTCCCGGGATCAGCCCCAGCATTTT. Encoded protein: CASSLIGSRDQPQHF.

The rearrangement joins TRBV7-9 to TRBJ1-2; possible D gene TRBD1, 6 bases. The germline gives CDR1 SEHNR, CDR2 FQNEAQ (reference sequence). The CDR3 is made up of 16 amino acids. V gave up 0 bases and J gave up 7 bases, with 18 bases separating them. CDR3 residues: CASSLALGQGRGGYTF. CDR3 in DNA: TGTGCCAGCAGCTTAGCGCTTGGGCAGGGGCGGGGTGGCTACACCTTC.

V is TRBV10-3 and J is TRBJ1-6; D gene uncertain. Trimming pared 6 bases from V and 7 bases from J, leaving 10 bases between. This CDR3 comprises 13 residues. Per germline, CDR1 ENHRY and CDR2 SYGVKD. The CDR3 bases are TGTGCCATCAGCGGACTGCAGAATTCACCCCTCCACTTT. Protein product: CAISGLQNSPLHF.

This chain connects TRBV5-6 to TRBJ1-2; tentative D call: TRBD1 (5 bases). This CDR3 spans 16 amino acids. Trimming removed 4 bases at V and 3 bases at J, with 19 bases between. CDR1 is SGHDT and CDR2 is YYEEEE in the germline V gene. The DNA of the CDR3 is TGTGCCAGCAGCCCACAGCGGGGGGTGGCGGACTATGGCTACACCTTC. Encoded protein: CASSPQRGVADYGYTF.

The gene calls are TRBV19 and TRBJ1-1; TRBD1 might be the D (6 bases). This CDR3 comprises 14 residues. Germline CDR1 is LNHDA and CDR2 is SQIVND (reference sequence). The germline V and J ends were trimmed by 7 bases and 6 bases, with 18 bases remaining between them. The CDR3 sequence is CASTRAGVHPEAFF. CDR3 DNA sequence: TGTGCCAGTACCCGGGCAGGGGTGCATCCTGAAGCTTTCTTT.

The V and J genes are TRBV11-3 and TRBJ1-1; the D gene is possibly TRBD1 (5 bases). This CDR3 is 13 amino acids long. Germline V CDR1 and CDR2: SGHNT, YENEEA. Trimming left V 5 bases short and J 7 bases short, with 14 bases between. The chain's CDR3 is CASSHDSESEAFF. For the CDR3, the DNA is TGTGCCAGCAGCCACGACAGCGAAAGTGAAGCTTTCTTT.

CDR3 DNA sequence: TGTGCCAGCAGTTTTTCAGGAACTAACTATGGCTACACCTTC. Amino acids: CASSFSGTNYGYTF. This chain links TRBV27 with TRBJ1-2; D uncertain. V gave up 3 bases and J gave up 0 bases, with 8 bases separating them. Germline loops: CDR1 MNHEY, CDR2 SMNVEV (reference sequence). The CDR3 extends over 14 amino acids.

The rearrangement uses TRBV6-6 and TRBJ2-5; no firm D call. CDR1 and CDR2 (germline): MNHNY, SVGAGI (reference sequence). V lost 5 bases to trimming and J lost 3 bases, with 13 bases between them. There are 14 residues in the CDR3. In nucleotides, the CDR3 is TGTGCCAGCAGTCCATCGGATTGGGAAGAGACCCAGTACTTC. It is translated as CASSPSDWEETQYF.

This rearrangement joins TRBV30 to TRBJ1-1; D gene uncertain. The CDR3 is made up of 13 amino acids. The V end was cut by 0 bases, the J end by 3 bases, with 8 bases between. Germline values: CDR1 GTSNPN, CDR2 SVGIG (reference sequence). In nucleotides, the CDR3 is TGTGCCTGGAGTGTACGGGGAGACACTGAAGCTTTCTTT. Residues: CAWSVRGDTEAFF.

This clone was observed a few times. V and J are TRBV5-1 and TRBJ1-2; D is unresolved. V lost 4 bases and J lost 3, with 13 bases in between. The CDR3 has 14 residues. Germline V CDR1 and CDR2: SGHRS, YFSETQ. The CDR3 DNA is TGCGCCAGCAGCCGGTCCGACGTCGACTATGGCTACACCTTC. This translates into CASSRSDVDYGYTF.

The chain couples TRBV2 to TRBJ1-3; D gene ambiguous. V dropped 0 bases and J dropped 6 bases, with 12 bases sitting between them. The CDR3 extends over 15 amino acids. Germline CDR1 and CDR2: SNHLY and FYNNEI. The CDR3, as DNA: TGTGCCAGCAGTGAAGCCGGTGGGCTTGAAAACACCATATATTTT. Its protein product is CASSEAGGLENTIYF.